A selection of T cell receptor beta chains follows, all from one sample in a study of regulatory T cells in long-lasting Graves disease. MiXCR was run by TCRdb on the multiplex PCR reads, yielding one entry per CDR3 protein. In the table there are about 430,000 distinct CDR3 sequences, around 20% of which are singletons. The starting material was peripheral blood mononuclear cells (PBMCs), obtained when the disease was refractory, from a patient treated with antithyroid drugs. These receptor sequences come from a female donor with Graves disease. Each CDR3 is given with its conserved first and last residue. The D gene is left open where the match is weak. A row's size may be missing; if present it is once, few, many or a size class.

size	V	D	J	DNA	CDR3
few	TRBV9	-	TRBJ2-5	TGTGCCAGCAGCGAGATGGGGGGGCTCGCAGAGACCCAGTACTTC	CASSEMGGLAETQYF
-	TRBV20-1	TRBD1	TRBJ1-1	TGCAGTGCTAGAGACCTAACCAGGGGGCATTCGGCTGAAGCTTTCTTT	CSARDLTRGHSAEAFF
-	TRBV5-1	-	TRBJ2-7	TGCGCCAGCAGCTTGGAGGGGGGGCGCAGCGAGCAGTACTTC	CASSLEGGRSEQYF
many	TRBV28	-	TRBJ2-5	TGTGCCAGCAGTTTCTCGGAAGTCGAGACCCAGTACTTC	CASSFSEVETQYF
many	TRBV28	TRBD2	TRBJ2-5	TGTGCCAGCAGTACTAGCGGGAAGGTCGGGGAGACCCAGTACTTC	CASSTSGKVGETQYF
many	TRBV28	-	TRBJ2-7	TGTGCCAGCAGTCTCCGGGACGAGACCTACGAGCAGTACTTC	CASSLRDETYEQYF
-	TRBV12-3/TRBV12-4	TRBD2	TRBJ2-1	TGTGCCAGCAGTTTTATCGCGGGAGCCCCCTCTTCGTCCTACAATGAGCAGTTCTTC	CASSFIAGAPSSSYNEQFF
many	TRBV20-1	TRBD2	TRBJ2-7	TGCAGTGCTAGGACTAGCGGTGCCTACGAGCAGTACTTC	CSARTSGAYEQYF
many	TRBV28	TRBD1	TRBJ1-5	TGTGCCAGCAGTTTACAGACAGGGAATCAGCCCCAGCATTTT	CASSLQTGNQPQHF
-	TRBV12-3/TRBV12-4	TRBD1	TRBJ1-2	TGTGCCAGCAGTTCAGCAGGGGGCGGGGGCTACACCTTC	CASSSAGGGGYTF
many	TRBV29-1	-	TRBJ1-2	TGCAGCATCGACACCGCTAACTATGGCTACACCTTC	CSIDTANYGYTF
many	TRBV6-1	-	TRBJ2-7	TGTGCCAGCAGCAATCGGGCAGGGGAAGGCGAGCAGTACTTC	CASSNRAGEGEQYF
many	TRBV27	-	TRBJ1-5	TGTGCCAGCAGTCCCTGGGACAGCAATCAGCCCCAGCATTTT	CASSPWDSNQPQHF
few	TRBV11-2	-	TRBJ2-7	TGTGCCAGCAGCTCTGAGTATAACACCTACGAGCAGTACTTC	CASSSEYNTYEQYF
many	TRBV12-3/TRBV12-4	-	TRBJ2-5	TGTGCCAGCACCCCTCGAGATAGCGCCCAAGAGACCCAGTACTTC	CASTPRDSAQETQYF
few	TRBV6-5	-	TRBJ1-5	TGTGCCAGCAGTTATGCGGGATCCCATCAGCCCCAGCATTTT	CASSYAGSHQPQHF
-	TRBV19	TRBD2	TRBJ2-2	TGTGCCAGTAGTATTTGGCTAGCGGGAGTTTGGGACACCGGGGAGCTGTTTTTT	CASSIWLAGVWDTGELFF
many	TRBV28	-	TRBJ2-7	TGTGCCAGCAGTTTTCCGGCAACAGGGAACTACGAGCAGTACTTC	CASSFPATGNYEQYF
-	TRBV4-1	-	TRBJ2-2	TGCGCCAGCAGCCAAGAGGGACATCATAACACCGGGGAGCTGTTTTTT	CASSQEGHHNTGELFF
once	TRBV20-1	-	TRBJ2-3	TGCAGTGCCACCTCTTGGGTGACTAGCACAGATACGCAGTATTTT	CSATSWVTSTDTQYF
-	TRBV28	TRBD2	TRBJ2-3	TGTGCCAGCAGTTTACCTGGTAGCGGGATGGGGGCAGATACGCAGTATTTT	CASSLPGSGMGADTQYF
few	TRBV24-1	TRBD1	TRBJ2-5	TGTGCCACCAGTGATTTGACAGGGGGGCTACAAGAGACCCAGTACTTC	CATSDLTGGLQETQYF
many	TRBV6-1	-	TRBJ2-2	TGTGCCAGCAGTGAAGTTCTTCGCCCGGGCCATCCGAACACCGGGGAGCTGTTTTTT	CASSEVLRPGHPNTGELFF
many	TRBV12-3/TRBV12-4	-	TRBJ2-4	TGTGCCAGCAGCCGCATCGGCGTCCAACAAAACATTCAGTACTTC	CASSRIGVQQNIQYF
-	TRBV30	-	TRBJ2-1	TGTGCCTGGAGTGTTGGCGGAAGCTCCTACAATGAGCAGTTCTTC	CAWSVGGSSYNEQFF
-	TRBV29-1	TRBD2	TRBJ2-5	TGCAGCGTTGAGGCATTATCTCGGGAGGCTCAGTACTTC	CSVEALSREAQYF
-	TRBV5-1	-	TRBJ2-7	TGCGCCAGCAGCACTAGTTCGAGCTCCTACGAGCAGTACTTC	CASSTSSSSYEQYF
-	TRBV4-1	TRBD2	TRBJ2-5	TGCGCCAGCAGCCAAAGGGCGGGAGCAACACAAGAGACCCAGTACTTC	CASSQRAGATQETQYF
few	TRBV3-1	TRBD1	TRBJ1-5	TGTGCCAGCAGCCTCGACAGGGAACAGCCCCAGCATTTT	CASSLDREQPQHF
-	TRBV28	TRBD1	TRBJ2-7	TGTGCCGGCTCCTCGGACCAGGGGGCGCGGGAGCAGTACTTC	CAGSSDQGAREQYF
few	TRBV9	-	TRBJ2-7	TGTGCCAGCAGCCCAAGCTGGATTGATTACGAGCAGTACTTC	CASSPSWIDYEQYF
few	TRBV20-1	-	TRBJ2-1	TGCAGTGCCCGCTATGGGCTATCCGATGACGCCTCCTACAATGAGCAGTTCTTC	CSARYGLSDDASYNEQFF
many	TRBV20-1	-	TRBJ2-7	TGCAGTGCGTATGCCGGGACACTAACCTACGAGCAGTACTTC	CSAYAGTLTYEQYF
-	TRBV6-1	TRBD1	TRBJ1-1	TGTGCCAGCAGGCGGACAGGGGATCTAGAAGCTTTCTTT	CASRRTGDLEAFF
-	TRBV7-2	-	TRBJ2-1	TGTGCCAGCAGCTTCATCTCCCAGCCCGGTACCCACAATGAGCAGTTCTTC	CASSFISQPGTHNEQFF
many	TRBV11-2	TRBD1	TRBJ2-7	TGTGCCAGCAGCTTGACAGGGGGCGTAGACGAGCAGTACTTC	CASSLTGGVDEQYF
many	TRBV28	-	TRBJ2-7	TGTGCCAGCAGTTTTTCCGGGGGGCAAACCTACGAGCAGTACTTC	CASSFSGGQTYEQYF
many	TRBV28	TRBD1	TRBJ1-1	TGTGCCAGCAGTGGGACAGTTGAAGCTTTCTTT	CASSGTVEAFF
-	TRBV9	-	TRBJ2-7	TGTGCCAGCAGCCCACAGGGACTCGACTACGAGCAGTACTTC	CASSPQGLDYEQYF
few	TRBV28	TRBD1	TRBJ1-4	TGTGCCAGCAGGAGGGGACAGGGCAGGCGTGAAAAACTGTTTTTT	CASRRGQGRREKLFF
-	TRBV6-2/TRBV6-3	-	TRBJ2-7	TGTGCCAGCAGTTATGGGGTCTATAGCTCCTACGAGCAGTACTTC	CASSYGVYSSYEQYF
many	TRBV2	-	TRBJ1-5	TGTGCCAGCAGTGTAGGGTATAGCAATCAGCCCCAGCATTTT	CASSVGYSNQPQHF
few	TRBV10-3	-	TRBJ2-7	TGTGCCATCAGTGAGTCGGTAGGGTACGAGCAGTACTTC	CAISESVGYEQYF
-	TRBV5-1	TRBD1	TRBJ1-1	TGCGCCAGCAGCTTGGCCAGACAGGGGATCCCTGAAGCTTTCTTT	CASSLARQGIPEAFF
-	TRBV19	-	TRBJ2-2	TGTGCCAGTAGTCCCTGGGACCCAGTTAACACCGGGGAGCTGTTTTTT	CASSPWDPVNTGELFF